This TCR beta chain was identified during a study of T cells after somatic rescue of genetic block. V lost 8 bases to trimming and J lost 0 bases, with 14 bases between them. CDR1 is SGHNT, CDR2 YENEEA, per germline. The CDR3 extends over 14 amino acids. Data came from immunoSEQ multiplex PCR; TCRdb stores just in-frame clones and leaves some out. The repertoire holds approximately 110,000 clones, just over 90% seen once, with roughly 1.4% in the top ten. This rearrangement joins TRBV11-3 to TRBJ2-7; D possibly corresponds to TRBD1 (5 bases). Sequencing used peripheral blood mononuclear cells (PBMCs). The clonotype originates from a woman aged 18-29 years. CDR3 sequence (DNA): TGTGCCAGCTCCGACAGTCGGAGCTCCTACGAGCAGTACTTC. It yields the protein CASSDSRSSYEQYF.